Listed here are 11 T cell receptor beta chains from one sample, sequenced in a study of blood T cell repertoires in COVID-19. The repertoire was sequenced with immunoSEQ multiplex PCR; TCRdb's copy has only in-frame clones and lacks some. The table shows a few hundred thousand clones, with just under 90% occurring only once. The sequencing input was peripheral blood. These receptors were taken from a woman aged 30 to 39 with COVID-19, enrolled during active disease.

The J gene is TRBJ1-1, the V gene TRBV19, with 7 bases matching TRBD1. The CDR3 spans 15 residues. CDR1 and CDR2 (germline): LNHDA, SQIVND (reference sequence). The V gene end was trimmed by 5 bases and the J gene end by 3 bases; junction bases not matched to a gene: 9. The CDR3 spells CASSLQGSVYTEAFF. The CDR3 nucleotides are TGTGCCAGTAGTTTACAGGGGAGTGTATACACTGAAGCTTTCTTT.

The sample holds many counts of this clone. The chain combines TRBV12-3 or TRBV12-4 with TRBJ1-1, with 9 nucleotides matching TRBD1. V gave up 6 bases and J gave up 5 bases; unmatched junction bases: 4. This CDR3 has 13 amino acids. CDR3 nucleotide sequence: TGTGCCAGCAGGACGACAGGGGGGACTGAAGCTTTCTTT. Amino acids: CASRTTGGTEAFF.

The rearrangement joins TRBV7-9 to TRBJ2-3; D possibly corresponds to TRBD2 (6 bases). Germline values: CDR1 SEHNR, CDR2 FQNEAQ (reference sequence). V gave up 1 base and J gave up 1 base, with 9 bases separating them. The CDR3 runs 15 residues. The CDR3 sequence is CASSLGWGGTDTQYF. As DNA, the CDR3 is TGTGCCAGCAGCTTAGGGTGGGGGGGCACAGATACGCAGTATTTT.

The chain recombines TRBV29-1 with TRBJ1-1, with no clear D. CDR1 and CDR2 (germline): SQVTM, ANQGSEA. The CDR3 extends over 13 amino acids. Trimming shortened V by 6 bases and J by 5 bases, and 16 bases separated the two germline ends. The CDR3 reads CSVLLLVGTEAFF. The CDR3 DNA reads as TGCAGCGTCCTGCTTTTAGTCGGGACTGAAGCTTTCTTT.

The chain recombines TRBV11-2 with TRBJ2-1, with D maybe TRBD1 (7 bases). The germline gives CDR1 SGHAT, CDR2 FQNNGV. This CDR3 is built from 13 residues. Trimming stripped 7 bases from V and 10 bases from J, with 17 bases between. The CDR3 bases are TGTGCCAGCACCCCTAGCGCGGGACAGGAGCAGTTCTTC. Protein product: CASTPSAGQEQFF.

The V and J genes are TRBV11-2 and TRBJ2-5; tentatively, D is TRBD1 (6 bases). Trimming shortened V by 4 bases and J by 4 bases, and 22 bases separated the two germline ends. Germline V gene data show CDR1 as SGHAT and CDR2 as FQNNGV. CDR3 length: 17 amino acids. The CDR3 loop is CASSSLVQGRGRETQYF. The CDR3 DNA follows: TGTGCCAGCAGCTCGTTGGTGCAGGGGAGAGGTCGAGAGACCCAGTACTTC.

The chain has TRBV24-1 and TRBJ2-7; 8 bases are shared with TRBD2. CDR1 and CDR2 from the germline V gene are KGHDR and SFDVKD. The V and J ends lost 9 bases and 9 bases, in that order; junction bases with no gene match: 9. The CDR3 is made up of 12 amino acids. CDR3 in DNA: TGTGCCACCGGAATAACCCGGGGGGGGCAGTACTTC. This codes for CATGITRGGQYF.

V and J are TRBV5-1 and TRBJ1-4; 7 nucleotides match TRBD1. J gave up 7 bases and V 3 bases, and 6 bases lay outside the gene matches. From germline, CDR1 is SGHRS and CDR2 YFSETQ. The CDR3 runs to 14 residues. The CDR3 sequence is CASSYQGGSEKLFF. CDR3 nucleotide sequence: TGCGCCAGCAGCTATCAGGGGGGTAGTGAAAAACTGTTTTTT. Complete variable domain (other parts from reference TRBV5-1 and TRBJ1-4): KAGVTQTPRYLIKTRGQQVTLSCSPISGHRSVSWYQQTPGQGLQFLFEYFSETQRNKGNFPGRFSGRQFSNSRSEMNVSTLELGDSALYLCASSYQGGSEKLFFGSGTQLSVL.

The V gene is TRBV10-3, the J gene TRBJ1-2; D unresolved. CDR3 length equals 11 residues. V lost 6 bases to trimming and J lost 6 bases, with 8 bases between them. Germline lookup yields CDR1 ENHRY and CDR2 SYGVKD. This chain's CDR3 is CAIRLRDGYTF. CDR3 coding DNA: TGTGCCATCAGATTGAGGGATGGCTACACCTTC.

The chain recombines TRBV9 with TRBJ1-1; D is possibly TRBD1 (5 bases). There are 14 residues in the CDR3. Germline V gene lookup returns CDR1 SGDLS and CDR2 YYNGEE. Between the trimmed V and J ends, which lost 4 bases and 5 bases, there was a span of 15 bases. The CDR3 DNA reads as TGTGCCAGCAGCCCGACGAGCGGGGGGACTGAAGCTTTCTTT. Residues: CASSPTSGGTEAFF.

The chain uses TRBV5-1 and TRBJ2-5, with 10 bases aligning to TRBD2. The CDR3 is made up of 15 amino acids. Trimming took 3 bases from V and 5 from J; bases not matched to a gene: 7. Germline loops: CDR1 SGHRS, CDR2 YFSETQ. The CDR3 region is CASSWVAGGWETQYF. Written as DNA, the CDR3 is TGCGCCAGCAGCTGGGTAGCGGGGGGCTGGGAGACCCAGTACTTC. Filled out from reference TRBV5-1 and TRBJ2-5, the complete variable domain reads KAGVTQTPRYLIKTRGQQVTLSCSPISGHRSVSWYQQTPGQGLQFLFEYFSETQRNKGNFPGRFSGRQFSNSRSEMNVSTLELGDSALYLCASSWVAGGWETQYFGPGTRLLVL.